Below, 11 T cell receptor beta chains from the same sample are listed, as sequenced in a study of identical twins. TCRdb re-derived calls from the 5' RACE reads in MiXCR, one entry per CDR3 protein. The sample has approximately 500,000 distinct CDR3 sequences; 20% to 25% are singletons. This sample was shared with a second study, whose subject was T cells expressing NK-cell markers.

The sample consisted of CD4+ T cells sorted from blood. All receptors come from a woman between 18 and 29 years old in good health.

The rearrangement joins TRBV12-3 or TRBV12-4 to TRBJ1-5; no clear D gene. V was shortened by 0 bases and J by 2 bases, with 11 bases between the two germline ends. There are 16 residues in the CDR3. CDR3 loop: CASSLAGWMGNQPQHF. In DNA, the CDR3 is TGTGCCAGCAGTTTAGCAGGTTGGATGGGCAATCAGCCCCAGCATTTT.

The table lists this clonotype with many counts. V and J are TRBV7-2 and TRBJ1-6; 8 nucleotides match TRBD1. J gave up 7 bases and V 5 bases, and 7 bases lay outside the gene matches. The CDR3 spans 15 residues. Germline CDR1 is SGHTA and CDR2 is FQGNSA. In DNA, the CDR3 is TGTGCCAGCAGCCCCCAGGGGGCCCCAAATTCACCCCTCCACTTT. Translated: CASSPQGAPNSPLHF.

This chain connects TRBV7-2 to TRBJ2-7, with TRBD1 matching over 8 bases. The V gene's germline CDR1 is SGHTA and CDR2 FQGNSA. The CDR3 is 16 residues long. J gave up 1 base and V 1 base, and 6 bases lay outside the gene matches. Here the CDR3 DNA reads TGTGCCAGCAGCTTAGAATTGGGACAGGCGTCCTACGAGCAGTACTTC. Its translation: CASSLELGQASYEQYF.

This rearrangement joins TRBV20-1 to TRBJ1-1; D is perhaps TRBD1 (6 bases). Germline assignment: CDR1 DFQATT and CDR2 SNEGSKA (reference sequence). Trimming stripped 5 bases from V and 4 bases from J, with 14 bases between. This CDR3 is 13 amino acids long. The chain's CDR3 is CSADIKGGTEAFF. DNA of the CDR3: TGCAGTGCTGACATCAAAGGGGGCACTGAAGCTTTCTTT.

This rearrangement joins TRBV7-2 to TRBJ2-6; 7 positions match TRBD2. The V segment lost 6 bases and the J segment 2 bases; nucleotides outside the gene matches: 10. CDR3 length equals 17 residues. CDR1 and CDR2 from the germline V gene are SGHTA and FQGNSA. The CDR3 DNA reads as TGTGCCAGCAGACTCTGGGCGGGAGTAACTGGGGCCAACGTCCTGACTTTC. This translates into CASRLWAGVTGANVLTF. Supplemented by reference TRBV7-2 and TRBJ2-6, the full variable domain reads GAGVSQSPSNKVTEKGKDVELRCDPISGHTALYWYRQSLGQGLEFLIYFQGNSAPDKSGLPSDRFSAERTGGSVSTLTIQRTQQEDSAVYLCASRLWAGVTGANVLTFGAGSRLTVL.

The CDR3 DNA is TGCGCCAGCAGCCCCTTCGCTAGACAAGAGACCCAGTACTTC. Translation: CASSPFARQETQYF. V and J are TRBV5-1 and TRBJ2-5, with D unclear. Looked up from germline, CDR1 is SGHRS and CDR2 is YFSETQ. The CDR3 extends over 14 amino acids. V dropped 4 bases and J dropped 2 bases, with 12 bases sitting between them. Variable domain in full (rest from reference TRBV5-1 and TRBJ2-5): KAGVTQTPRYLIKTRGQQVTLSCSPISGHRSVSWYQQTPGQGLQFLFEYFSETQRNKGNFPGRFSGRQFSNSRSEMNVSTLELGDSALYLCASSPFARQETQYFGPGTRLLVL.

This clonotype was observed a few times. The rearrangement uses TRBV5-6 and TRBJ2-1; 7 bases fit TRBD1. The CDR3 spans 16 residues. Germline trimming cut 4 bases from V and 3 bases from J; bases unmatched to any gene: 10. Germline CDR1 SGHDT, CDR2 YYEEEE. The CDR3 is CASSPTTGTIYNEQFF. CDR3 nucleotides: TGTGCCAGCAGCCCCACGACAGGGACCATCTACAATGAGCAGTTCTTC.

This chain uses TRBV6-5 with TRBJ2-3, with D hard to call. CDR3 length: 13 residues. Germline V lookup: CDR1 MNHEY, CDR2 SVGAGI. V was pared by 1 base and J by 4 bases, with 6 bases between. The DNA of the CDR3 is TGTGCCAGCAGTTACTACCAGGCAGATACGCAGTATTTT. It specifies CASSYYQADTQYF.

This clonotype was counted a single time. V usage is TRBV20-1 and J usage is TRBJ1-1; 7 bases agree with TRBD1. Germline CDR1 DFQATT, CDR2 SNEGSKA (reference sequence). The CDR3 runs 13 residues. V gave up 6 bases and J gave up 4 bases; unmatched junction bases: 8. The CDR3 protein is CSANRGAGTEAFF. CDR3 sequence (DNA): TGCAGTGCCAACAGGGGTGCGGGCACTGAAGCTTTCTTT.

This clonotype has more than one count but fewer than ten. The chain employs TRBV7-8 and TRBJ2-1; TRBD2 agrees at 13 bases. The CDR3 is 19 amino acids. The germline CDR1 and CDR2 sequences are SGHVS and FQNEAQ. V was pared by 2 bases and J by 0 bases, with 7 bases of the junction left unmatched. Here the CDR3 DNA reads TGTGCCAGCAGCTTACAGGGACTAGCGGGGTTAAGCTCCTACAATGAGCAGTTCTTC. Translated, it gives CASSLQGLAGLSSYNEQFF.

The rearrangement links TRBV7-9 to TRBJ1-1; D remains ambiguous. The CDR3 spans 16 residues. Germline CDR1 and CDR2: SEHNR and FQNEAQ (reference sequence). V was cut by 5 bases and J by 1 base, with 17 bases left in between. Here the CDR3 DNA reads TGTGCCAGCAGCACGCCGCGGACGGCGGAGAACACTGAAGCTTTCTTT. Protein: CASSTPRTAENTEAFF.